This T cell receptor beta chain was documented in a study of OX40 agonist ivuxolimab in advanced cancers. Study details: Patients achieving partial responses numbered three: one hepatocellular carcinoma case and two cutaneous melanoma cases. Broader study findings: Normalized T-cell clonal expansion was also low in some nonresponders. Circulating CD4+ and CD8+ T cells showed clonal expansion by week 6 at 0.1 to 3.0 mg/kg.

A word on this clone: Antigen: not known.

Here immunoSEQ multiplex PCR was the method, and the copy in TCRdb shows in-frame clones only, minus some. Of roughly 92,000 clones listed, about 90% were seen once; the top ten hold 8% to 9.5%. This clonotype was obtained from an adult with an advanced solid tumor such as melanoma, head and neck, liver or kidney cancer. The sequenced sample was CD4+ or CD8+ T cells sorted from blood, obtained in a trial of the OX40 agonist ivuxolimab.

In DNA, the CDR3 is TGTGCCTGGAGTGTACTTGAGGACAGACCCTACTATGGCTACACCTTC. Translating it yields CAWSVLEDRPYYGYTF. The rearrangement joins TRBV30 to TRBJ1-2, with a tentative D call TRBD1 (6 bases). CDR3 length: 16 residues. Germline values: CDR1 GTSNPN, CDR2 SVGIG (reference sequence). V shed 0 bases and J shed 3 bases, with 17 bases lying between them.